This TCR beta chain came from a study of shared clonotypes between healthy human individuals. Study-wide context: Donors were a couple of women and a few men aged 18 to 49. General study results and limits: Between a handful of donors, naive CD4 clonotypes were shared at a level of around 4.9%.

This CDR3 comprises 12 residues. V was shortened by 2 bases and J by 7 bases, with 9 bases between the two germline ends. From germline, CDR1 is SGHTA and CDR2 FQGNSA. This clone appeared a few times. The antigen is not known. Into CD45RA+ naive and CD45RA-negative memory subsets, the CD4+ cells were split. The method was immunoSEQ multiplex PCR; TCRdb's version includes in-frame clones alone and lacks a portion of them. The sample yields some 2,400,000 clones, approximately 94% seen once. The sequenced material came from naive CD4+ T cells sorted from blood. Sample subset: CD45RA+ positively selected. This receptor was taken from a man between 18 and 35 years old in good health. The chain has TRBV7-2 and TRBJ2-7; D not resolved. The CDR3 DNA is TGTGCCAGCAGCTTATTCAGTCGGGAGCAGTACTTC. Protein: CASSLFSREQYF.